One sample yielded the 21 T cell receptor beta chains listed below, sequenced in a study of blood T cell repertoires in COVID-19 (TCRdb year 2020). The library was built by means of the immunoSEQ multiplex PCR assay. TCRdb took over this immuneACCESS table, retaining in-frame rearrangements with V and J assigned. Such tables are incomplete; in checked studies, under half of the missing clones stem from an unresolved V gene, and the remainder is unexplained. The sample table contains about 120,000 clones; only one count was recorded for roughly 85% of them. Less than 8.5% of the sample is taken by the ten largest. The material sequenced was peripheral blood. Source of these receptors: an elderly man with active or convalescent COVID-19.

The chain links TRBV4-2 to TRBJ2-1; tentatively, D is TRBD1 (7 bases). The V gene lost 4 bases and the J gene lost 2 bases, with 18 bases spanning the gap. The CDR3 has 17 residues. Germline V gene lookup returns CDR1 LGHNA and CDR2 YNFKEQ. The DNA of the CDR3 is TGTGCCAGCAGCCGACAGGCGACAGGGAGGACCTACAATGAGCAGTTCTTC. Protein sequence: CASSRQATGRTYNEQFF.

The chain couples TRBV11-1 to TRBJ2-3; 8 bases align to TRBD1. V dropped 5 bases and J dropped 1; count of bases not matched to a gene: 2. CDR3 size: 14 residues. CDR1 is SGHAT and CDR2 is FQDESV in the germline V gene (reference sequence). In nucleotides, the CDR3 is TGTGCCAGCAGCGCGACAGGGGGCACAGATACGCAGTATTTT. It codes for CASSATGGTDTQYF.

CDR3 nucleotides: TGTGCCAGCAGCCTGGCGCCACGGGGCACCGGGGAGCTGTTTTTT. It encodes CASSLAPRGTGELFF. V is TRBV5-6 and J is TRBJ2-2, with TRBD2 as a possible D gene (5 bases). V lost 4 bases and J 4 bases, leaving 14 bases between the germline ends. Germline values: CDR1 SGHDT, CDR2 YYEEEE. This CDR3 region has 15 residues.

The chain uses TRBV5-1 and TRBJ1-1; D is possibly TRBD1 (5 bases). This CDR3 is 16 amino acids long. Trimming removed 4 bases from V and 1 base from J, with 17 bases in between. CDR1 is SGHRS and CDR2 is YFSETQ in the germline V gene. This chain's CDR3 is CASSQSYGDWNTEAFF. CDR3 nucleotides: TGCGCCAGCAGCCAAAGTTACGGGGACTGGAACACTGAAGCTTTCTTT.

This chain connects TRBV5-1 to TRBJ2-3; possibly TRBD1 for D (5 bases). V was clipped by 4 bases and J by 2 bases, with 17 bases between them. Germline CDR1 is SGHRS and CDR2 is YFSETQ. The CDR3 covers 16 residues. Here the CDR3 reads CASSARGGVNTDTQYF. CDR3 nucleotide sequence: TGCGCCAGCAGCGCTAGGGGTGGAGTGAACACAGATACGCAGTATTTT. The full variable domain, completed using reference TRBV5-1 and TRBJ2-3, is KAGVTQTPRYLIKTRGQQVTLSCSPISGHRSVSWYQQTPGQGLQFLFEYFSETQRNKGNFPGRFSGRQFSNSRSEMNVSTLELGDSALYLCASSARGGVNTDTQYFGPGTRLTVL.

The genes are TRBV6-5 and TRBJ1-6; no reliable D call. Trimming took off 0 bases at V and 2 bases at J, with 8 bases between the two ends. Germline V CDR1 and CDR2: MNHEY, SVGAGI. This CDR3 has 16 amino acids. CDR3: CASSYSAGTYNSPLHF. The CDR3 DNA reads as TGTGCCAGCAGTTACTCGGCGGGAACCTATAATTCACCCCTCCACTTT.

The chain has TRBV9 and TRBJ2-3, with D tentatively TRBD2 (7 bases). This CDR3 has 16 residues. Germline loops: CDR1 SGDLS, CDR2 YYNGEE. The ends were cut back, 0 bases at V and 2 bases at J, with 13 bases in the middle. As DNA, the CDR3 is TGTGCCAGCAGCGTAGTGGGCGGGGGCAACACAGATACGCAGTATTTT. Encoded protein: CASSVVGGGNTDTQYF.

This rearrangement joins TRBV3-1 (or the pseudogene TRBV3-2) to TRBJ2-3; weak D call: TRBD2 (6 bases). The CDR3 covers 17 residues. Deletions cut 0 bases from V and 5 bases from J, with 18 bases between. CDR1 and CDR2 (germline): LGHDT, YNNKEL (reference sequence). The CDR3: CASSQDSGDSGVDTQYF. Here the CDR3 DNA reads TGTGCCAGCAGCCAAGATTCGGGGGACTCCGGAGTAGATACGCAGTATTTT.

The chain uses TRBV4-3 and TRBJ2-7; 9 bases are shared with TRBD2. Germline-derived CDR1 and CDR2 are LGHNA and YSLEER. V lost 0 bases to trimming and J lost 6 bases; unmatched junction nucleotides: 6. CDR3 length equals 15 residues. The CDR3 bases are TGCGCCAGCAGCCAAGATCCGGCTAGCGGGATCGAGCAGTACTTC. As protein: CASSQDPASGIEQYF.

This clone was detected only a few times. This rearrangement joins TRBV9 to TRBJ2-2; 7 nucleotides match TRBD2. Germline V CDR1 and CDR2: SGDLS, YYNGEE. CDR3 length equals 19 residues. The junction had 11 bases not matched to a gene; V was cut back by 0 bases and J by 0 bases. The CDR3 sequence is CASSVGRYGRSSNTGELFF. The CDR3 bases are TGTGCCAGCAGCGTAGGGAGGTACGGGAGGTCGTCGAACACCGGGGAGCTGTTTTTT.

The chain uses TRBV5-1 and TRBJ2-7, with D possibly being TRBD1 (7 bases). V was shortened by 4 bases and J by 4 bases, with 18 bases between the two germline ends. This CDR3 region has 15 residues. Germline V gene sequence: CDR1 SGHRS, CDR2 YFSETQ. The CDR3 DNA reads TGCGCCAGCAGCGGAATGGGAGGCAGGGGGTACGAGCAGTACTTC. Its translation is CASSGMGGRGYEQYF.

The chain recombines TRBV21-1 with TRBJ1-2; TRBD1, the D gene given by the table, was not confirmed from the DNA. TRBV21-1 is termed a pseudogene. This CDR3 is built from 14 residues. The DNA of the CDR3 is TGTGCCAGCAGTCCTAGGGGTTCTGACTATGGCTACACCTTC. Its translation is CASSPRGSDYGYTF.

The rearrangement uses TRBV3-1 (or the pseudogene TRBV3-2) and TRBJ2-2; 7 bases match TRBD1. The CDR3 spans 19 residues. Germline V gene data show CDR1 as LGHDT and CDR2 as YNNKEL (reference sequence). V lost 4 bases and J lost 5; bases outside the gene matches: 19. The CDR3 DNA follows: TGTGCCAGCAGCCTTCGGACAGGTATAGGCCTGCGTCTTACCGGGGAGCTGTTTTTT. This codes for CASSLRTGIGLRLTGELFF.

This clone was observed a few times. V gene TRBV29-1 combines with J gene TRBJ2-2; 9 nucleotides agree with TRBD2. The germline V gene encodes CDR1 SQVTM and CDR2 ANQGSEA. This CDR3 comprises 15 residues. V was clipped by 1 base and J by 4 bases; unmatched bases: 4. CDR3: CSVEGGRARTGELFF. CDR3 bases: TGCAGCGTTGAAGGCGGGAGGGCCCGCACCGGGGAGCTGTTTTTT.

This sequence joins TRBV24-1 and TRBJ2-1, with D perhaps matching TRBD2 (6 bases). V was trimmed by 4 bases and J by 5 bases, leaving 14 bases between them. The CDR3 contains 15 residues. Germline assignment: CDR1 KGHDR and CDR2 SFDVKD. The CDR3 bases are TGTGCCACCAGTGACCCCGGGACTGGACACAATGAGCAGTTCTTC. It codes for CATSDPGTGHNEQFF.

This clone was observed a single time. The V gene is TRBV21-1, the J gene TRBJ1-3; the table's D call of TRBD1 was not tested on the DNA. TRBV21-1 is reported as a pseudogene. This CDR3 contains 16 residues. As DNA, the CDR3 is TGTGCCAGCAGCGCCCGACAGGGGAGCTCTGGAAACACCATATATTTT. This gives the protein CASSARQGSSGNTIYF.

This chain connects TRBV2 to TRBJ2-7, with 8 bases matching TRBD1. CDR3 length: 15 residues. J was trimmed by 5 bases and V by 6 bases; bases with no gene match: 12. Germline V gene sequence: CDR1 SNHLY, CDR2 FYNNEI. The CDR3 nucleotides read TGTGCCAGCAGGTCCGGACAGGGTATAGTCCACGAGCAGTACTTC. This sequence encodes CASRSGQGIVHEQYF.

The chain is built from TRBV7-9 and TRBJ2-1, with a tentative D call TRBD2 (5 bases). This CDR3 contains 13 residues. The germline V gene has CDR1 SEHNR and CDR2 FQNEAQ (reference sequence). V shed 3 bases and J shed 4 bases, with 7 bases lying between them. CDR3 protein: CASSFRDYNEQFF. The CDR3 nucleotides are TGTGCCAGCAGCTTCCGGGATTACAATGAGCAGTTCTTC. Full variable domain (remainder filled in from reference TRBV7-9 and TRBJ2-1): DTGVSQNPRHKITKRGQNVTFRCDPISEHNRLYWYRQTLGQGPEFLTYFQNEAQLEKSRLLSDRFSAERPKGSFSTLEIQRTEQGDSAMYLCASSFRDYNEQFFGPGTRLTVL.

CDR3 nucleotide sequence: TGTGCCAGCTCACCTTCTCTTAGCGGAGATGTCCACGAGCAGTACTTC. Amino acids: CASSPSLSGDVHEQYF. The chain recombines TRBV18 with TRBJ2-7; a weak D match, TRBD2 (6 bases). Trimming took 3 bases from V and 5 from J, leaving 20 bases between them. CDR1 is KGHSH and CDR2 is LQKENI in the germline V gene. CDR3 length: 16 residues.

V usage is TRBV7-8 and J usage is TRBJ1-5; maybe TRBD1 (6 bases). The germline V and J ends were trimmed by 7 bases and 4 bases, with 11 bases remaining between them. CDR1 is SGHVS, CDR2 FQNEAQ, per germline. The CDR3 covers 13 residues. The CDR3 is CASMQGPNQPQHF. CDR3 DNA: TGTGCCAGCATGCAGGGGCCGAATCAGCCCCAGCATTTT.

The CDR3 DNA reads TGTGCCAGCAGCGCCTGGTGGGACAGGGACCACAATGAGCAGTTCTTC. Translation gives CASSAWWDRDHNEQFF. This sequence joins TRBV9 and TRBJ2-1; 9 bases map to TRBD1. V was pared by 3 bases and J by 5 bases, with 9 bases of the junction left unmatched. This CDR3 has 16 amino acids. Germline V gene sequence: CDR1 SGDLS, CDR2 YYNGEE.